The 16 T cell receptor beta chains in this list originate from one sample, sequenced in a study of radiation and T cells in renal cell carcinoma. Time point of the sample: blood 2 weeks post-SBRT. The sample's treatment: 15 Gy SBRT to primary tumor, nephrectomy 4 weeks later. TCRdb's table, derived via immunoSEQ multiplex PCR, lists solely in-frame clones and lacks some. The repertoire holds roughly 78,000 clones, with around 76% as singletons. The sample was blood, taken from a patient whose treatment included radiotherapy and nephrectomy. The receptors come from a man aged 60-69 years with renal cell carcinoma.

This chain links TRBV29-1 with TRBJ1-1; D is possibly TRBD1 (5 bases). V gave up 1 base and J gave up 0 bases, with 6 bases separating them. This CDR3 has 13 amino acids. Germline assignment: CDR1 SQVTM and CDR2 ANQGSEA. DNA for the CDR3: TGCAGCGTTGAAGGGGGGATGAACACTGAAGCTTTCTTT. Translation: CSVEGGMNTEAFF.

The chain employs TRBV29-1 and TRBJ2-3, with D tentatively TRBD1 (5 bases). Trimming cost V 5 bases and J 5 bases, with 20 bases left between them. Per germline, CDR1 SQVTM and CDR2 ANQGSEA. This CDR3 region has 15 residues. The CDR3 spells CSVQTRAGSLDTQYF. In DNA, the CDR3 is TGCAGCGTTCAGACCCGAGCAGGGTCATTAGATACGCAGTATTTT.

The rearrangement joins TRBV28 to TRBJ2-2; D gene ambiguous. The V end was cut by 5 bases, the J end by 0 bases, with 16 bases between. This CDR3 has 17 amino acids. In germline, CDR1 is MDHEN, CDR2 SYDVKM. The CDR3 sequence: CASSPPVRVTNTGELFF. DNA of the CDR3: TGTGCCAGCAGTCCCCCCGTCCGGGTTACGAACACCGGGGAGCTGTTTTTT.

The chain combines TRBV11-1 with TRBJ2-5; TRBD1 matches at 8 bases. The germline V gene encodes CDR1 SGHAT and CDR2 FQDESV (reference sequence). The CDR3 has 15 amino acids. With 5 bases clipped from V and 1 base from J, the junction kept 6 bases outside the gene matches. CDR3 sequence (DNA): TGTGCCAGCAGCGCCGCCAGGGGGCCCCAAGAGACCCAGTACTTC. Amino acid sequence: CASSAARGPQETQYF.

The V gene is TRBV4-3, the J gene TRBJ2-1; maybe TRBD2 (5 bases). Trimming cost V 0 bases and J 10 bases, with 7 bases left between them. The CDR3 loop spans 12 amino acids. Germline CDR1 and CDR2: LGHNA and YSLEER. CDR3 nucleotide sequence: TGCGCCAGCAGCCAAGATGAGCGGGAGCAGTTCTTC. It codes for CASSQDEREQFF.

The V call is TRBV15, the J call TRBJ2-7; D is ambiguous. The CDR3 covers 13 residues. Trimming left V 1 base short and J 2 bases short, with 6 bases between. Germline V gene sequence: CDR1 LNHNV, CDR2 YYDKDF (reference sequence). CDR3 sequence reads: CATSRGPPYEQYF. The CDR3 coding sequence is TGTGCCACCAGCAGAGGCCCCCCCTACGAGCAGTACTTC.

This chain links TRBV6-5 with TRBJ2-1, with 10 bases fitting TRBD1. Per germline, CDR1 MNHEY and CDR2 SVGAGI. V lost 6 bases, J lost 4 bases, and 6 bases stayed unmatched. The CDR3 runs to 15 residues. The CDR3 protein is CASRATGGFYNEQFF. The CDR3 coding sequence is TGTGCCAGCAGAGCGACAGGGGGCTTTTACAATGAGCAGTTCTTC.

The rearrangement links TRBV6-1 to TRBJ2-1, with 12 bases aligning to TRBD2. J lost 8 bases, V lost 2 bases, and 4 bases had no gene match. Germline loops: CDR1 MNHNS, CDR2 SASEGT. This CDR3 has 15 amino acids. CDR3 coding DNA: TGTGCCAGCAGTGAACTAGCGGGAGGGGTCGATGAGCAGTTCTTC. Protein: CASSELAGGVDEQFF.

The chain uses TRBV28 and TRBJ1-2; possibly TRBD1 for D (6 bases). Germline V gene lookup returns CDR1 MDHEN and CDR2 SYDVKM. The V end was cut by 5 bases, the J end by 4 bases, with 11 bases between. The CDR3 has 13 residues. CDR3 bases: TGTGCCAGCAGTAGCAGGGGAGGCTATGGCTACACCTTC. Amino acid sequence: CASSSRGGYGYTF.

The chain combines TRBV4-1 with TRBJ1-6; 7 nucleotides agree with TRBD1. Germline CDR1 and CDR2: MGHRA and YSYEKL. After removal of 3 bases from V and 6 bases from J, the junction contained 8 bases not matched to a gene. The CDR3 consists of 16 residues. The CDR3 coding sequence is TGCGCCAGCAGCCAGCAGGGGGGTCAACTTAATTCACCCCTCCACTTT. This translates into CASSQQGGQLNSPLHF.

V gene TRBV5-1 combines with J gene TRBJ1-3; D possibly corresponds to TRBD1 (6 bases). Germline lookup yields CDR1 SGHRS and CDR2 YFSETQ. The CDR3 runs 14 residues. V lost 0 bases and J lost 7, with 11 bases in between. The CDR3 region is CASSLEGDFNTIYF. CDR3 DNA: TGCGCCAGCAGCTTGGAGGGGGACTTTAACACCATATATTTT.

The gene calls are TRBV19 and TRBJ1-1; TRBD1 is a possible D gene (5 bases). The CDR3 runs 15 residues. Trimming shortened V by 3 bases and J by 1 base, and 12 bases separated the two germline ends. In germline, CDR1 is LNHDA, CDR2 SQIVND (reference sequence). CDR3 loop: CASSIGGNGNTEAFF. The CDR3 DNA sequence: TGTGCCAGTAGTATCGGGGGGAACGGGAACACTGAAGCTTTCTTT.

This chain links TRBV5-1 with TRBJ2-1, with 7 bases that match TRBD1. After removal of 4 bases from V and 6 bases from J, the junction contained 4 bases not matched to a gene. Germline V lookup: CDR1 SGHRS, CDR2 YFSETQ. This CDR3 has 13 residues. CDR3 bases: TGCGCCAGCAGCCCGCGACAGGGCAATGAGCAGTTCTTC. It translates to CASSPRQGNEQFF.

The CDR3 bases are TGTGCCAGCAGTGAAGCGTTTGGGACTCAGCCCCAGCATTTT. Translated: CASSEAFGTQPQHF. The V gene is TRBV6-1, the J gene TRBJ1-5; D may be TRBD1 (5 bases). The CDR3 is 14 residues long. With 0 bases removed from V and 6 bases from J, the gap between germline ends came to 9 bases. CDR1 is MNHNS and CDR2 is SASEGT in the germline V gene.

The chain combines TRBV6-5 with TRBJ2-5; maybe TRBD2 (5 bases). The ends were cut back, 0 bases at V and 5 bases at J, with 10 bases in the middle. This CDR3 has 14 residues. The germline CDR1 and CDR2 sequences are MNHEY and SVGAGI. The CDR3 region has the DNA TGTGCCAGCAGTTACTCGGCCGGGGAGGAGACCCAGTACTTC. This gives the protein CASSYSAGEETQYF.

The V gene is TRBV6-5, the J gene TRBJ2-2, with 8 bases aligning to TRBD2. Germline CDR1 is MNHEY and CDR2 is SVGAGI. CDR3 length: 14 residues. V trimming: 6 bases; J trimming: 4 bases; junction bases outside the gene matches: 4. Written as DNA, the CDR3 is TGTGCCAGCAGGCTCGGGACTAGCACCGGGGAGCTGTTTTTT. Translating it yields CASRLGTSTGELFF.